This TCR beta chain comes out of a study of blood T cells in healthy people across ages. Germline V lookup: CDR1 SGHRS, CDR2 YFSETQ. The length of the CDR3 is 15 residues. Trimming took 4 bases from V and 0 from J, leaving 13 bases between them. A J-beta primer mix and a sample-barcoded 5' primer were used in a second PCR of about 6 to 12 cycles. TCRdb redid the calling of the 5' RACE reads with MiXCR, one entry per CDR3 protein. The repertoire includes around 1,800,000 distinct CDR3 sequences, around 42% of them detected once, and 23% sits in the top ten. The sample taken for sequencing was blood. The chain couples TRBV5-1 to TRBJ2-5; the D is unclear. This TCR was recovered from a human donor in good health. The DNA of the CDR3 is TGCGCCAGCAGCCCCGGACCGGGTTACCAAGAGACCCAGTACTTC. Translation: CASSPGPGYQETQYF.